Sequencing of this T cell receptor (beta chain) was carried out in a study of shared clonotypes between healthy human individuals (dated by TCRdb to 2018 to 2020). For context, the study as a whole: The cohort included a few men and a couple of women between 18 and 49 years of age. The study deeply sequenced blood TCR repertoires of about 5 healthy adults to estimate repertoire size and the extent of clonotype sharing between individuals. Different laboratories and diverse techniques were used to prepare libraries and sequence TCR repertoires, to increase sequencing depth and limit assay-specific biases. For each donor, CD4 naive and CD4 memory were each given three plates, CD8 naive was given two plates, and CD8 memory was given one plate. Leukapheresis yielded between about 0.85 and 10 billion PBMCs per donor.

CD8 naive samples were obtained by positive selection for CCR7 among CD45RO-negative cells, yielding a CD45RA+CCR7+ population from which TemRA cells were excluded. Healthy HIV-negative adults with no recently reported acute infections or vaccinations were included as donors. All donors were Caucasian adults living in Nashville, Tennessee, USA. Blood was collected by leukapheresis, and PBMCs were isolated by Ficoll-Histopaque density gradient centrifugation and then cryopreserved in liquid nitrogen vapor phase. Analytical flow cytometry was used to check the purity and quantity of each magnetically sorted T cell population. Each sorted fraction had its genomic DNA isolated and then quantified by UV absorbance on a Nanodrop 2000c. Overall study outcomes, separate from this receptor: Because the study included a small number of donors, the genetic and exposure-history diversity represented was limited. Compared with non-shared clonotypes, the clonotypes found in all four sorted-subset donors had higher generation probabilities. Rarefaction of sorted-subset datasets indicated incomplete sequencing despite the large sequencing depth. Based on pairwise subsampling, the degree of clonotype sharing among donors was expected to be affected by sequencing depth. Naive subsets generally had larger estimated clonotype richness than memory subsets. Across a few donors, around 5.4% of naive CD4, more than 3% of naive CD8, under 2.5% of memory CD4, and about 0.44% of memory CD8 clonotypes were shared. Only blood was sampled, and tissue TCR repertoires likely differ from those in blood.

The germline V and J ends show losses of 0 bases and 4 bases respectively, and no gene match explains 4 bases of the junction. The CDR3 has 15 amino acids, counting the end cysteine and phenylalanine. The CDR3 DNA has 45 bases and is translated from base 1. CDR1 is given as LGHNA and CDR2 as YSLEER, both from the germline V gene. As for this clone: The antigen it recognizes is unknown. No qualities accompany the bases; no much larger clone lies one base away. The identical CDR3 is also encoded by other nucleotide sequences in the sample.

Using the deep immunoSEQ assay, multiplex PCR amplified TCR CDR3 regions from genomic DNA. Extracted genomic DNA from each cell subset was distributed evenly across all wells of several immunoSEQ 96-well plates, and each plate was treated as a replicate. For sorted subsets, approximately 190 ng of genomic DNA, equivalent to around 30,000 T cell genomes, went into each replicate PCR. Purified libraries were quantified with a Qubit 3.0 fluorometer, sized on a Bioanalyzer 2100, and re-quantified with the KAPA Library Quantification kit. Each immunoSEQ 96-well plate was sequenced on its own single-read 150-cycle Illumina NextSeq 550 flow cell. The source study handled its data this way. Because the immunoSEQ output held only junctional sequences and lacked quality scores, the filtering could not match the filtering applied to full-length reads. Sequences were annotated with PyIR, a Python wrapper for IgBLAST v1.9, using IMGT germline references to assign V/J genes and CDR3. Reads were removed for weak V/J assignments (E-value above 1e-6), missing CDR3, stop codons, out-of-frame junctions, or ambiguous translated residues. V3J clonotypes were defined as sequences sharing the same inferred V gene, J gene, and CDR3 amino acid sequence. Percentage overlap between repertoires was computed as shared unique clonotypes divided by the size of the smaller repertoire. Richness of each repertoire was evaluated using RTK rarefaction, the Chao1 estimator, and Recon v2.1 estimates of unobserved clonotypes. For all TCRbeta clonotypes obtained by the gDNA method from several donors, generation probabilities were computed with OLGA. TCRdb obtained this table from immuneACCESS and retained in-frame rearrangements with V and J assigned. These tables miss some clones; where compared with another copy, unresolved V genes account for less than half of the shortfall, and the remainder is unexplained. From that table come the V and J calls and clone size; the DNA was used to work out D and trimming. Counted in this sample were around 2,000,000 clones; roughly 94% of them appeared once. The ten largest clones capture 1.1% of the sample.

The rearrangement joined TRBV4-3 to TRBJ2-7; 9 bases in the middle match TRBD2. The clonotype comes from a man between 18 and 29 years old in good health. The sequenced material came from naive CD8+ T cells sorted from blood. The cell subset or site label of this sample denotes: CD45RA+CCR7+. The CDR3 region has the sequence CASSQEGTSIYEQYF. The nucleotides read TGCGCCAGCAGCCAAGAAGGGACTAGCATTTACGAGCAGTACTTC.